The rows below give T cell receptor beta chains drawn from one sample of a study of blood T cell repertoires in COVID-19. Sequenced by immunoSEQ multiplex PCR; TCRdb stores in-frame clones only, minus some. The sample lists approximately 150,000 clones, roughly nine tenths occurring once. Sequencing was done on a sample of peripheral blood. These receptors came from a woman in her sixties or seventies with active COVID-19. Each CDR3 is given without its conserved first and last residue. D genes are given only for firm matches.

d_gene,j_gene,v_gene,CDR3aa
NA,TRBJ2-6,TRBV19,ASSRQSQGTGANVLT
TRBD2,TRBJ2-5,TRBV29-1,SVPRDSGGETQY
NA,TRBJ1-2,TRBV4-1,ASSPSAGDDYGYT
NA,TRBJ1-1,TRBV9,ASSVDRRNTEAF
NA,TRBJ2-3,TRBV10-2,ASSELSRGYTQY
TRBD1,TRBJ1-2,TRBV7-2,ASSQGQASYGYT
NA,TRBJ2-7,TRBV14,ASSSRGTYEQY
NA,TRBJ2-1,TRBV27,ASSRGGSYNEQF
NA,TRBJ2-5,TRBV7-9,ASSLRASGGETQY
TRBD2,TRBJ2-3,TRBV7-9,ASSLAGTSGTDTQY
NA,TRBJ1-6,TRBV20-1,SASRAGASSYNSPLH
NA,TRBJ2-1,TRBV27,ASSEGFYNEQF
TRBD2,TRBJ2-1,TRBV28,ASRGAGGNTYNEQF
NA,TRBJ2-7,TRBV23-1,ASSPPPGRRHEQY
NA,TRBJ2-3,TRBV1,TSSQGTSGSSDTQY
NA,TRBJ2-5,TRBV6-2/TRBV6-3,ASSYDLDEETQY
NA,TRBJ1-1,TRBV23-1,ASSQEGGHPGTEAF